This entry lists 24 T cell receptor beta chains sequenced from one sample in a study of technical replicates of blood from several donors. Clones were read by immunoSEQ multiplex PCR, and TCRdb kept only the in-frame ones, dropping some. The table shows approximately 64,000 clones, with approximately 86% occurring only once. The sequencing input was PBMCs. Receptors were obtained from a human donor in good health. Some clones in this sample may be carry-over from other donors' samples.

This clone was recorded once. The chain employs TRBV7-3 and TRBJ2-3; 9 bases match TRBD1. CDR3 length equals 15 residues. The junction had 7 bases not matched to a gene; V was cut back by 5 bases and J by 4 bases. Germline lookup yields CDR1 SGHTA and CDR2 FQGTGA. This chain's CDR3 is CASSPDRGRADTQYF. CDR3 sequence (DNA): TGTGCCAGCAGCCCGGACAGGGGACGGGCAGATACGCAGTATTTT.

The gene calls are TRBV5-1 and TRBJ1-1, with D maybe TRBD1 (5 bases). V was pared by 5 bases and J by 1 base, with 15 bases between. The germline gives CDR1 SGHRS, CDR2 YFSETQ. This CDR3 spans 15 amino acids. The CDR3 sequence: CASSFAVDKNTEAFF. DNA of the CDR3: TGCGCCAGCAGTTTCGCCGTGGACAAGAACACTGAAGCTTTCTTT.

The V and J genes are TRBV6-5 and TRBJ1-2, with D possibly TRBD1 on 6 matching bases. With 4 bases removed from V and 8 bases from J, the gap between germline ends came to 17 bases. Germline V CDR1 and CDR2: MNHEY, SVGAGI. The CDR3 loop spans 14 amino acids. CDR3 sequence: CASSSSGARAGYTF. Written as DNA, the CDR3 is TGTGCCAGCAGTTCCTCAGGGGCTCGGGCGGGCTACACCTTC.

The CDR3 DNA reads as TGTGCCAGCCAAGAAAGGAGGCAGCCCCAGCATTTT. Encoded protein: CASQERRQPQHF. The gene calls are TRBV19 and TRBJ1-5; D remains ambiguous. The CDR3 has 12 residues. Trimming pared 9 bases from V and 7 bases from J, leaving 13 bases between. The germline V gene encodes CDR1 LNHDA and CDR2 SQIVND (reference sequence).

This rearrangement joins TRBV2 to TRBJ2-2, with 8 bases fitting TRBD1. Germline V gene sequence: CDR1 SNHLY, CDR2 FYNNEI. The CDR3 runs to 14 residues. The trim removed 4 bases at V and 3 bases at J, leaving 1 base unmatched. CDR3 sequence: CASSATGDTGELFF. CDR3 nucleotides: TGTGCCAGCAGTGCGACAGGGGACACCGGGGAGCTGTTTTTT.

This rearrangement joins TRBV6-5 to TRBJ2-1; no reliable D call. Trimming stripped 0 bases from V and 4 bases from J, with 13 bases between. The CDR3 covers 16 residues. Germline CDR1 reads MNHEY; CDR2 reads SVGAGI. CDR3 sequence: CASSYSGQILYNEQFF. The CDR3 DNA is TGTGCCAGCAGTTACTCGGGCCAGATACTTTACAATGAGCAGTTCTTC.

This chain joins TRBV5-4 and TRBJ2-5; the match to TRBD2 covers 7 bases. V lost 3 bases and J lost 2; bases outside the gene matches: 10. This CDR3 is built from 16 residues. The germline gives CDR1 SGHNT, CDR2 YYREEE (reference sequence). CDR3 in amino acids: CASSSGGGAPQETQYF. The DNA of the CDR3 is TGTGCCAGCAGCTCCGGGGGAGGGGCCCCTCAAGAGACCCAGTACTTC.

In nucleotides, the CDR3 is TGTGCCAGCGCACCCTTAGGACAGGGCGGTGAGCAGTTCTTC. Encoded protein: CASAPLGQGGEQFF. The gene calls are TRBV27 and TRBJ2-1; 8 bases agree with TRBD1. The J segment lost 9 bases and the V segment lost 8 bases, leaving 12 bases of the junction unmatched. Germline V gene lookup returns CDR1 MNHEY and CDR2 SMNVEV (reference sequence). This CDR3 is 14 amino acids long.

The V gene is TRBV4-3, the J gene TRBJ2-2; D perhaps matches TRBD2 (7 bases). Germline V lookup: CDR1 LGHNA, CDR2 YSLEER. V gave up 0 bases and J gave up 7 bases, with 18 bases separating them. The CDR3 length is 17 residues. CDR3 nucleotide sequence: TGCGCCAGCAGCCAAGACCCCCGGGGGGCCGGTAACGGGGAGCTGTTTTTT. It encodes CASSQDPRGAGNGELFF.

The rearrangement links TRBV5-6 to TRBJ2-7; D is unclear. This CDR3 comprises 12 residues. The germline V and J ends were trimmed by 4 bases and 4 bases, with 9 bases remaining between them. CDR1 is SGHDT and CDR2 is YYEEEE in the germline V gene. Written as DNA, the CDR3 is TGTGCCAGCAGCCTAGAAACATACGAGCAGTACTTC. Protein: CASSLETYEQYF. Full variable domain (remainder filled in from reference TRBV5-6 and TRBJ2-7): DAGVTQSPTHLIKTRGQQVTLRCSPKSGHDTVSWYQQALGQGPQFIFQYYEEEERQRGNFPDRFSGHQFPNYSSELNVNALLLGDSALYLCASSLETYEQYFGPGTRLTVT.

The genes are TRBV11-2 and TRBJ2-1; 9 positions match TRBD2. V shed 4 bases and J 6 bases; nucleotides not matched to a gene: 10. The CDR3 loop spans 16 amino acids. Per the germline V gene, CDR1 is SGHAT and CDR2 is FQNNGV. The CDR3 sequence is CASSSLRAGGFNEQFF. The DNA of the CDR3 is TGTGCCAGCAGCTCTCTTCGGGCGGGGGGGTTCAATGAGCAGTTCTTC.

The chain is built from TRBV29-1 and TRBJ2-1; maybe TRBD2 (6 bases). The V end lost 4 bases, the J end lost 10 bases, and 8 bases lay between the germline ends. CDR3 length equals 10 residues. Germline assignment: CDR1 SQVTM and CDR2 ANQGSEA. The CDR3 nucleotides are TGCAGCGTTGGGGGGGTCGAGCAGTTCTTC. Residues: CSVGGVEQFF.

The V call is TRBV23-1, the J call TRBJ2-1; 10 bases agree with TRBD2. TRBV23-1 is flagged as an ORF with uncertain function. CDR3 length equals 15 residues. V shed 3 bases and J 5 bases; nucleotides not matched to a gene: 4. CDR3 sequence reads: CASSHGLAAHNEQFF. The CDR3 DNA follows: TGCGCCAGCAGTCACGGACTAGCGGCCCACAATGAGCAGTTCTTC.

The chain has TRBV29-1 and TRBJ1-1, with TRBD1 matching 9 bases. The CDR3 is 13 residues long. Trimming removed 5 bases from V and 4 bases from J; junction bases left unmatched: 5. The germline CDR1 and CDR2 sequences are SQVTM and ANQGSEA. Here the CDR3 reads CSVRTGVVTEAFF. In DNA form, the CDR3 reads TGCAGCGTTCGGACAGGGGTGGTCACTGAAGCTTTCTTT.

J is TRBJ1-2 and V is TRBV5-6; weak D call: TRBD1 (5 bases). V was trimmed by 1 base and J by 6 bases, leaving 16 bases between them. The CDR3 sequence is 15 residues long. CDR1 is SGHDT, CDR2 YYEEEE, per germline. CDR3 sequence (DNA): TGTGCCAGCAGCTTGACTCCGGGCGGGGGAGATGGCTACACCTTC. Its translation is CASSLTPGGGDGYTF.

This chain's CDR3 is CASSEDGTYEQYF. CDR3 in DNA: TGTGCCAGCAGTGAAGACGGGACCTACGAGCAGTACTTC. The V gene is TRBV25-1, the J gene TRBJ2-7, with D possibly TRBD2 on 5 matching bases. CDR3 length: 13 residues. Trimming cost V 2 bases and J 2 bases, with 7 bases left between them. Germline V gene data show CDR1 as MGHDK and CDR2 as SYGVNS.

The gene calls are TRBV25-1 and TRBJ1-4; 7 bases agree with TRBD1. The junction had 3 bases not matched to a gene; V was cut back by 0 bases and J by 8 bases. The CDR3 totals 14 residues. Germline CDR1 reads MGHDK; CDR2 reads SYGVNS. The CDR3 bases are TGTGCCAGCAGTGAATATAGGGGGCGGGAAAAACTGTTTTTT. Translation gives CASSEYRGREKLFF.

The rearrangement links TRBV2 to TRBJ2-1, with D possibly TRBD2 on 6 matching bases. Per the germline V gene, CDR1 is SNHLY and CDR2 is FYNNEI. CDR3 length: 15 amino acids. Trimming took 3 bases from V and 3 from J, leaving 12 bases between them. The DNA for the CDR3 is TGTGCCAGCAGTGAGTTGCGGGGCTTCTACAATGAGCAGTTCTTC. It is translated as CASSELRGFYNEQFF.

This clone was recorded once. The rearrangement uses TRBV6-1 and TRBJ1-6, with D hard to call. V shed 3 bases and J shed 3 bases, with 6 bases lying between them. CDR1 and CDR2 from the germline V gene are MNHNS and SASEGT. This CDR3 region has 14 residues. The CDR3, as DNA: TGTGCCAGCAGTGATCTGTACTATAATTCACCCCTCCACTTT. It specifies CASSDLYYNSPLHF.

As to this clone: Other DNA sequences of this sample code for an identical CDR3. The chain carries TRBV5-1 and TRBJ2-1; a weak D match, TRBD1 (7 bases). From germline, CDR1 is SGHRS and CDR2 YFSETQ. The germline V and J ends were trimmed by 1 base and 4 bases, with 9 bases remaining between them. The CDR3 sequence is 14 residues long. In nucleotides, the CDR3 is TGCGCCAGCAGCTTGTCAGGGGGGTACAATGAGCAGTTCTTC. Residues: CASSLSGGYNEQFF.

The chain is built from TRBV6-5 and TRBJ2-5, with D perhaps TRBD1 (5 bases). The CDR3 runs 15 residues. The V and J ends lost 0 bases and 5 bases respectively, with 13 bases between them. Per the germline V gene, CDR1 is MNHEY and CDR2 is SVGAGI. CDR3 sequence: CASSYSTGPGETQYF. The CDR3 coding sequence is TGTGCCAGCAGTTACTCGACCGGACCAGGGGAGACCCAGTACTTC.

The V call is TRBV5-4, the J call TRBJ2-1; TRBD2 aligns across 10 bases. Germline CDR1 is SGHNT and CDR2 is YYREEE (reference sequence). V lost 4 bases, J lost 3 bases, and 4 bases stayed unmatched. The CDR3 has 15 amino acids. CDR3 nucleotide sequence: TGTGCCAGCAGCGCTAGCGGGGGTCGCTACAATGAGCAGTTCTTC. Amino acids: CASSASGGRYNEQFF.

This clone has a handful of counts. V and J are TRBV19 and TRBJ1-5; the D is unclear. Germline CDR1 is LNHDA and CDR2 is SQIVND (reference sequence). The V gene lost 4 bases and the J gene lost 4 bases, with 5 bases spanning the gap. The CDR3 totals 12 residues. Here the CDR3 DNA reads TGTGCCAGTAGTAAACAGAATCAGCCCCAGCATTTT. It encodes CASSKQNQPQHF.

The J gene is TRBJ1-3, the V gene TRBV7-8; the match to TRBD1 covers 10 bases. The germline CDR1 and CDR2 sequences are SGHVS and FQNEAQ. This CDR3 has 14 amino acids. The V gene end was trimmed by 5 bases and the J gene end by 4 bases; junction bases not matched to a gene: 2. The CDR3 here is CASSVGQGGNTIYF. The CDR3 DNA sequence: TGTGCCAGCAGCGTGGGACAGGGGGGAAACACCATATATTTT.